These T cell receptor beta chains were read from a single sample in a study of tumor-infiltrating lymphocytes in primary liver carcinoma. TCRdb used MiXCR to reprocess the multiplex PCR reads, holding one entry per CDR3 protein. The sample includes some 320,000 distinct CDR3 sequences, more than 55% of them seen just once. The sequenced sample was peripheral blood. The receptors shown here come from a man between 40 and 49 years old with primary liver carcinoma and hepatitis B virus infection. CDR3s include the opening cysteine and the closing phenylalanine or tryptophan. The D gene is left open where the match is weak. The listing skips clone size in some rows; elsewhere it reads once, few, many or a size class.

j_call: TRBJ1-2; d_call: TRBD1; clone_size: many; v_call: TRBV29-1; cdr3_aa: CSVDKGGSGYTF; cdr3_nt: TGCAGCGTTGATAAAGGGGGCAGTGGCTACACCTTC
j_call: TRBJ1-1; d_call: -; clone_size: -; v_call: TRBV29-1; cdr3_aa: CSGSSGWDMNTEAFF; cdr3_nt: TGCAGCGGTTCCTCAGGGTGGGACATGAACACTGAAGCTTTCTTT
j_call: TRBJ2-2; d_call: -; clone_size: once; v_call: TRBV11-2; cdr3_aa: CTSSALRTGKLFF; cdr3_nt: TGTACCAGCAGCGCACTCAGGACCGGGAAGCTGTTTTTT
j_call: TRBJ1-2; d_call: TRBD1; clone_size: many; v_call: TRBV6-6; cdr3_aa: CASSSFRTGLDYYGYTF; cdr3_nt: TGTGCCAGCAGTTCCTTTCGGACAGGACTAGACTACTATGGCTACACCTTC
j_call: TRBJ2-5; d_call: -; clone_size: once; v_call: TRBV12-3/TRBV12-4; cdr3_aa: CVSSLALETQYF; cdr3_nt: TGTGTCAGCAGTTTAGCGCTGGAGACCCAGTACTTC
j_call: TRBJ2-7; d_call: TRBD1; clone_size: few; v_call: TRBV4-2; cdr3_aa: CASSPDPVAGTASYEQYF; cdr3_nt: TGTGCCAGCAGCCCGGATCCCGTCGCCGGGACAGCTTCCTACGAGCAGTACTTC
j_call: TRBJ2-3; d_call: TRBD2; clone_size: many; v_call: TRBV29-1; cdr3_aa: CSVQTSGSLTDTQYF; cdr3_nt: TGCAGCGTGCAGACTAGCGGGAGCCTCACAGATACGCAGTATTTT
j_call: TRBJ2-3; d_call: -; clone_size: -; v_call: TRBV19; cdr3_aa: CASSLNGMSDTQYF; cdr3_nt: TGTGCCAGTAGTTTAAACGGGATGTCGGATACGCAGTATTTT
j_call: TRBJ1-2; d_call: -; clone_size: -; v_call: TRBV4-1; cdr3_aa: CASSQFGGAGAHYGCTF; cdr3_nt: TGCGCCAGCAGCCAATTTGGGGGGGCAGGAGCTCACTATGGCTGCACCTTC
j_call: TRBJ1-4; d_call: -; clone_size: few; v_call: TRBV12-3/TRBV12-4; cdr3_aa: CTSSLAGTEKLFF; cdr3_nt: TGTACCAGCAGTTTAGCGGGCACGGAAAAACTGTTTTTT
j_call: TRBJ2-7; d_call: TRBD1; clone_size: many; v_call: TRBV6-5; cdr3_aa: CASSYVGQESSYEQYF; cdr3_nt: TGTGCCAGCAGTTACGTGGGACAGGAGAGCTCCTACGAGCAGTACTTC
j_call: TRBJ2-7; d_call: TRBD1; clone_size: -; v_call: TRBV5-4; cdr3_aa: CASSPTGTGINEYYF; cdr3_nt: TGTGCCAGCAGCCCAACCGGGACAGGGATCAACGAGTACTACTTC
j_call: TRBJ2-1; d_call: -; clone_size: -; v_call: TRBV30; cdr3_aa: CAWRPDSTPGDEQFF; cdr3_nt: TGTGCCTGGAGGCCGGATTCAACCCCTGGGGATGAGCAGTTCTTC